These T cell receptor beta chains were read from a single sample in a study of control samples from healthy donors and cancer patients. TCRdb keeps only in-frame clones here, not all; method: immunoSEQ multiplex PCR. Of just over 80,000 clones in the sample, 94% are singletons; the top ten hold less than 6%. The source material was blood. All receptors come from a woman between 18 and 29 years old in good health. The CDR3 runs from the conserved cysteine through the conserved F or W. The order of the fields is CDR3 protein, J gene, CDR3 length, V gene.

cdr3_aa: CSIRPSGSTNEQFF
j_call: TRBJ2-1
cdr3_length: 14
v_call: TRBV29-1

cdr3_aa: CASRRFADTQYF
j_call: TRBJ2-3
cdr3_length: 12
v_call: TRBV2

cdr3_aa: CASRKGSSYNSPLHF
j_call: TRBJ1-6
cdr3_length: 15
v_call: TRBV14

cdr3_aa: CASSVVPGGGDQGNTIYF
j_call: TRBJ1-3
cdr3_length: 18
v_call: TRBV9

cdr3_aa: CASSLAGGQGYTF
j_call: TRBJ1-2
cdr3_length: 13
v_call: TRBV7-9

cdr3_aa: CASSLDGTGGHGYTF
j_call: TRBJ1-2
cdr3_length: 15
v_call: TRBV7-9

cdr3_aa: CASRGFQGTEAFF
j_call: TRBJ1-1
cdr3_length: 13
v_call: TRBV6-4

cdr3_aa: CASSSEGLENTEAFF
j_call: TRBJ1-1
cdr3_length: 15
v_call: TRBV7-9

cdr3_aa: CATSPRDSGKSSKGYTF
j_call: TRBJ1-2
cdr3_length: 17
v_call: TRBV24-1

cdr3_aa: CASSSRDNEQFF
j_call: TRBJ2-1
cdr3_length: 12
v_call: TRBV13

cdr3_aa: CASSLEGGGAPETQYF
j_call: TRBJ2-5
cdr3_length: 16
v_call: TRBV4-1

cdr3_aa: CASSEAGTRGQYF
j_call: TRBJ2-7
cdr3_length: 13
v_call: TRBV25-1

cdr3_aa: CASSSGQGGGYTF
j_call: TRBJ1-2
cdr3_length: 13
v_call: TRBV12-3/TRBV12-4

cdr3_aa: CASSRTGAGYNEQFF
j_call: TRBJ2-1
cdr3_length: 15
v_call: TRBV5-8

cdr3_aa: CASSPRPTSGRLNEQFF
j_call: TRBJ2-1
cdr3_length: 17
v_call: TRBV6-2/TRBV6-3

cdr3_aa: CASSDLALNNEQFF
j_call: TRBJ2-1
cdr3_length: 14
v_call: TRBV19

cdr3_aa: CASSYSSGDGYTF
j_call: TRBJ1-2
cdr3_length: 13
v_call: TRBV6-5